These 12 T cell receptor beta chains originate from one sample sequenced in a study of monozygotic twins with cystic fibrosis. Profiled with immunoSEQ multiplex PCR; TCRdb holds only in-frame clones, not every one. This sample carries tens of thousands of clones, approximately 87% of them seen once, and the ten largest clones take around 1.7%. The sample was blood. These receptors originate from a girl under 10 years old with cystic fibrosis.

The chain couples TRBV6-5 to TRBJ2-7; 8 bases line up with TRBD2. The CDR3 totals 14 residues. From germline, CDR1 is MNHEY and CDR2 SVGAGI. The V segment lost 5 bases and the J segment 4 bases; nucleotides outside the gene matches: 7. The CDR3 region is CASSRGLERYEQYF. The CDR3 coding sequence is TGTGCCAGCAGTAGGGGACTAGAGAGGTACGAGCAGTACTTC.

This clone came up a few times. Written as DNA, the CDR3 is TGTGCCAGCAGCGCTAGCGGGGGGGCCTACGAGCAGTACTTC. As protein: CASSASGGAYEQYF. V gene TRBV9 combines with J gene TRBJ2-7, with 12 nucleotides matching TRBD2. Germline trimming cut 3 bases from V and 2 bases from J; bases unmatched to any gene: 0. The CDR3 contains 14 residues. Looked up from germline, CDR1 is SGDLS and CDR2 is YYNGEE. Full variable domain (outside the CDR3, taken from reference TRBV9 and TRBJ2-7): DSGVTQTPKHLITATGQRVTLRCSPRSGDLSVYWYQQSLDQGLQFLIQYYNGEERAKGNILERFSAQQFPDLHSELNLSSLELGDSALYFCASSASGGAYEQYFGPGTRLTVT.

This chain's CDR3 is CASSNPPGNQPQHF. The CDR3 DNA sequence: TGTGCCAGTAGTAACCCGCCGGGCAATCAGCCCCAGCATTTT. V gene TRBV19 combines with J gene TRBJ1-5; D is unresolved. Trimming removed 4 bases from V and 2 bases from J, with 9 bases in between. Germline V gives CDR1 LNHDA, CDR2 SQIVND (reference sequence). The CDR3 covers 14 residues.

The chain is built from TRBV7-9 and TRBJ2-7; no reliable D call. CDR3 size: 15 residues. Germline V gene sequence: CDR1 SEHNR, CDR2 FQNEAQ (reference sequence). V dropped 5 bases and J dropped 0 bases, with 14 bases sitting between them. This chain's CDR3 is CASSPRSRNSYEQYF. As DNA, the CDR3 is TGTGCCAGCAGCCCCCGCTCTAGGAACTCCTACGAGCAGTACTTC.

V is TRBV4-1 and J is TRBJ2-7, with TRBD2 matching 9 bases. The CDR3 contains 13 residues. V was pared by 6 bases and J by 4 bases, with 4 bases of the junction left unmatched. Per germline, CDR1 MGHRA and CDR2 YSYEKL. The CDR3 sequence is CASSPGLAYEQYF. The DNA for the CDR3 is TGCGCCAGCAGTCCGGGACTAGCATACGAGCAGTACTTC.

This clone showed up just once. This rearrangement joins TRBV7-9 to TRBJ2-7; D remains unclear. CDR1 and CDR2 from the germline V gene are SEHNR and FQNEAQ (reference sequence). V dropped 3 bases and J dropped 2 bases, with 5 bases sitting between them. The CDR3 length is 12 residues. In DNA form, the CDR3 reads TGTGCCAGCAGCTTTCGGACCTACGAGCAGTACTTC. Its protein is CASSFRTYEQYF.

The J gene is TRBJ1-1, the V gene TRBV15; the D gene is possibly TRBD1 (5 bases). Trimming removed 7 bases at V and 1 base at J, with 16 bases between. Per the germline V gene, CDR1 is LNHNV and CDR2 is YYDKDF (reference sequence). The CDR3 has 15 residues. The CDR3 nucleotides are TGTGCCACCACGATGGGGCCCGAGGCGAACACTGAAGCTTTCTTT. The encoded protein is CATTMGPEANTEAFF.

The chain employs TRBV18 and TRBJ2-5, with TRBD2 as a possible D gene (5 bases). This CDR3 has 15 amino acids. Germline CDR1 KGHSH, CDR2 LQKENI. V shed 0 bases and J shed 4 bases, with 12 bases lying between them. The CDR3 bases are TGTGCCAGCTCACCACCTGGTACTGCGGGAGAGACCCAGTACTTC. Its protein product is CASSPPGTAGETQYF. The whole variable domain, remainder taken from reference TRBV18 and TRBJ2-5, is NAGVMQNPRHLVRRRGQEARLRCSPMKGHSHVYWYRQLPEEGLKFMVYLQKENIIDESGMPKERFSAEFPKEGPSILRIQQVVRGDSAAYFCASSPPGTAGETQYFGPGTRLLVL.

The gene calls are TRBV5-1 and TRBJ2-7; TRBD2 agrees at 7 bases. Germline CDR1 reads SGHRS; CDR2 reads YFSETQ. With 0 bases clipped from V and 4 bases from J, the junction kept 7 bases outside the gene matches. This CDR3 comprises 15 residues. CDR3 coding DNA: TGCGCCAGCAGCTTGGAGGCGGGGGAGATTTACGAGCAGTACTTC. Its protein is CASSLEAGEIYEQYF.

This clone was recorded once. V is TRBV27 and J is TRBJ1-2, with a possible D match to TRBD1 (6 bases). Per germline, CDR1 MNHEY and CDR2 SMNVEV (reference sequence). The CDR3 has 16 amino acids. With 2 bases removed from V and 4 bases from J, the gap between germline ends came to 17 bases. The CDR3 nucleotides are TGTGCCAGCAGTTTAGAAGCTCCCGGGACATTCTATGGCTACACCTTC. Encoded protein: CASSLEAPGTFYGYTF.

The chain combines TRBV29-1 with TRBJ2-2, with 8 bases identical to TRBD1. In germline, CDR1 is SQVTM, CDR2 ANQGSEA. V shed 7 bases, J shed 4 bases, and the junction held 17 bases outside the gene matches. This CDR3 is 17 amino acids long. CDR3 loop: CSAVRRQGALGTGELFF. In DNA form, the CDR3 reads TGCAGCGCCGTACGACGGCAGGGGGCATTAGGCACCGGGGAGCTGTTTTTT.

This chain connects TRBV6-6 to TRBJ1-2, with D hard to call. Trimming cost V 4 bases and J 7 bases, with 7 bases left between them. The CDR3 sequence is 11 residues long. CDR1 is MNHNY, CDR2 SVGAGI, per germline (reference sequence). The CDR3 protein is CASSSVIGYTF. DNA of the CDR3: TGTGCCAGCAGTTCAGTAATTGGCTACACCTTC.